The rows below give T cell receptor beta chains drawn from one sample of a study of shared clonotypes between healthy human individuals. Clones were sequenced by immunoSEQ multiplex PCR, and TCRdb holds only the in-frame ones, with some missing. Counted here are about 180,000 clones, 80% to 95% occurring once; the ten biggest clones make up 0.067%. The specimen sequenced was naive CD4+ T cells sorted from blood. These receptors were taken from a woman in her 30s in good health. The CDR3 runs from the conserved cysteine through the conserved F or W. D genes are given only for firm matches. Not every row has a clone size; where given, it reads once, few, many or a size class.

. | 13 | TRBJ2-7 | . | TRBV28 | TGTGCCAGCAGCTCCCAAAGCTCCTACGAGCAGTACTTC | CASSSQSSYEQYF
. | 16 | TRBJ1-5 | . | TRBV30 | TGTGCCTGGAGTCTTCCGGGGGACTTGAGCAATCAGCCCCAGCATTTT | CAWSLPGDLSNQPQHF
TRBD1 | 13 | TRBJ1-1 | . | TRBV30 | TGTGCCTGGAATGTCCAGGGGGACACTGAAGCTTTCTTT | CAWNVQGDTEAFF
. | 16 | TRBJ2-7 | . | TRBV7-2 | TGTGCCAGCACCCACGCAGGCCGGAAGACGTCCGACGAGCAGTACTTC | CASTHAGRKTSDEQYF
. | 14 | TRBJ1-1 | . | TRBV7-2 | TGTGCCAGCAGCCTAGAGGGTACGAGCACTGAAGCTTTCTTT | CASSLEGTSTEAFF
. | 14 | TRBJ1-2 | . | TRBV6-5 | TGTGCCAGCAGTAACCGGGCAGGCCCCTATGGCTACACCTTC | CASSNRAGPYGYTF
. | 14 | TRBJ1-5 | . | TRBV4-1 | TGCGCCAGCAGCCAAGATTTCTTTACGCAGCCCCAGCATTTT | CASSQDFFTQPQHF
. | 13 | TRBJ1-1 | once | TRBV5-1 | TGCGCCAGCAGCAGCCAGGGATACACTGAAGCTTTCTTT | CASSSQGYTEAFF
TRBD2 | 17 | TRBJ2-7 | . | TRBV28 | TGTGCCAGCAGTATGACTAGCGGGAGGCCTAGCTCCTACGAGCAGTACTTC | CASSMTSGRPSSYEQYF
. | 14 | TRBJ2-7 | . | TRBV18 | TGTGCCAGCTCCGAAGACAGGGAGGCTTACGAGCAGTACTTC | CASSEDREAYEQYF
. | 17 | TRBJ2-2 | . | TRBV12-5 | TGTGCTAGTGGTTTTCAGGTTTGGGGAATTGGCGGCGGGGAGCTGTTTTTT | CASGFQVWGIGGGELFF
TRBD2 | 13 | TRBJ2-5 | once | TRBV29-1 | TGCAGCGCCGCGACTAGCGAACAAGAGACCCAGTACTTC | CSAATSEQETQYF
. | 14 | TRBJ1-2 | . | TRBV14 | TGTGCCAGCAGCCAGCAGGGCTTATACTATGGCTACACCTTC | CASSQQGLYYGYTF
TRBD2 | 16 | TRBJ2-1 | once | TRBV13 | TGTGCCAGCAGGGCCGCTAGCGGGAGGGACTACAATGAGCAGTTCTTC | CASRAASGRDYNEQFF
. | 12 | TRBJ1-1 | . | TRBV28 | TGTGCCAGCAGTTTAAGGGCAACTGAAGCTTTCTTT | CASSLRATEAFF
. | 15 | TRBJ1-4 | . | TRBV6-5 | TGTGCCAGCAGTTTTCGGCCAGGGACAAATGAAAAACTGTTTTTT | CASSFRPGTNEKLFF
. | 15 | TRBJ1-2 | . | TRBV6-1 | TGTGCCAGCAGTGAAATGTTCGGGGGTGGCTATGGCTACACCTTC | CASSEMFGGGYGYTF
TRBD1 | 13 | TRBJ2-2 | . | TRBV14 | TGTGCCAGCAGCCGACAGGGTTCCGGGGAGCTGTTTTTT | CASSRQGSGELFF
. | 17 | TRBJ1-5 | . | TRBV6-1 | TGTGCCAGCAGTGGGGAAGTGGACGCTTATAGCAATCAGCCCCAGCATTTT | CASSGEVDAYSNQPQHF
. | 14 | TRBJ2-7 | . | TRBV28 | TGTGCCAGCAGTTGGTCCAGAAGCATCTACGAGCAGTACTTC | CASSWSRSIYEQYF
TRBD1 | 14 | TRBJ1-4 | . | TRBV7-9 | TGTGCCAGCAGCTACGACAGGGACGGTGAAAAACTGTTTTTT | CASSYDRDGEKLFF
. | 13 | TRBJ2-3 | . | TRBV29-1 | TGCAGCGCCGTGGCAGGTCCCCGGCTTACGCAGTATTTT | CSAVAGPRLTQYF
. | 14 | TRBJ1-1 | . | TRBV7-9 | TGTGCCAGCAGCTCTCAGGGGATGAACACTGAAGCTTTCTTT | CASSSQGMNTEAFF
TRBD1 | 14 | TRBJ2-5 | . | TRBV5-1 | TGCGCCAGTACAAGACAGGGGGGCCAAGAGACCCAGTACTTC | CASTRQGGQETQYF
TRBD2 | 19 | TRBJ2-7 | . | TRBV7-2 | TGTGCCAGCAGCTTAGCGGTTCGTGGACTAGCGGGGACCTTGTACGAGCAGTACTTC | CASSLAVRGLAGTLYEQYF
TRBD1 | 13 | TRBJ1-1 | . | TRBV5-1 | TGCGCCAGCCATGGGACAGAGAACACTGAAGCTTTCTTT | CASHGTENTEAFF
TRBD2 | 16 | TRBJ2-7 | . | TRBV9 | TGTGCCAGCAGCGTAGTTGGCGGGAGGGCGGGCGACGAGCAGTACTTC | CASSVVGGRAGDEQYF
TRBD1 | 16 | TRBJ1-5 | . | TRBV28 | TGTGCCAGCAGACGGAGCAGGGGGCGCGGGGATCAGCCCCAGCATTTT | CASRRSRGRGDQPQHF
. | 13 | TRBJ2-4 | . | TRBV5-1 | TGCGCCAGCAGCTTGGTGCGTGGGAACATTCAGTACTTC | CASSLVRGNIQYF
TRBD1 | 14 | TRBJ2-7 | . | TRBV18 | TGTGCCAGCTCACCCGACAGGGGACCCTACGAGCAGTACTTC | CASSPDRGPYEQYF
TRBD2 | 15 | TRBJ2-7 | . | TRBV19 | TGTGCCAGTAGCCCGGGGAGGGGTGTCGTCTACGAGCAGTACTTC | CASSPGRGVVYEQYF
. | 12 | TRBJ1-4 | . | TRBV6-6 | TGTGCCAGCACCGACATTAATGAAAAACTGTTTTTT | CASTDINEKLFF
. | 15 | TRBJ2-5 | once | TRBV7-3 | TGTGCCAGCAGCACCTGGGGTGGAGATGGAGAGACCCAGTACTTC | CASSTWGGDGETQYF
. | 16 | TRBJ2-1 | . | TRBV9 | TGTGCCAGCAGCGGATCTAAAATTTTACCCTACAATGAGCAGTTCTTC | CASSGSKILPYNEQFF
. | 17 | TRBJ2-7 | . | TRBV9 | TGTGCCAGCAGCGACACAATCTCGGGGGAGCCCCCCTACGAGCAGTACTTC | CASSDTISGEPPYEQYF
. | 12 | TRBJ1-1 | . | TRBV11-2 | TGTGCCAGCAGCCCGGGGGCCCCTGAAGCTTTCTTT | CASSPGAPEAFF
. | 13 | TRBJ1-2 | . | TRBV2 | TGTGCCAGGCGCCCGACAGGATCTTATGGCTACACCTTC | CARRPTGSYGYTF
. | 14 | TRBJ2-1 | . | TRBV28 | TGTGCCAGCAGTCCTCTGGGGGTTTACAATGAGCAGTTCTTC | CASSPLGVYNEQFF
. | 15 | TRBJ1-2 | once | TRBV6-5 | TGTGCCAGCAGTGCACTGGGGGGGCCTAACTATGGCTACACCTTC | CASSALGGPNYGYTF
. | 15 | TRBJ2-2 | . | TRBV5-1 | TGCGCCAGCAGCTGGGACACCGCGAACACCGGGGAGCTGTTTTTT | CASSWDTANTGELFF
. | 13 | TRBJ2-3 | . | TRBV19 | TGTGCCAGTAGGAGCTCCCCGGGGAATACGCAGTATTTT | CASRSSPGNTQYF
. | 11 | TRBJ2-7 | . | TRBV5-5 | TGTGCCAGCAGCCCAAATTACGAGCAGTACTTC | CASSPNYEQYF
TRBD1 | 14 | TRBJ1-6 | . | TRBV7-7 | TGTGCCAGCAGGCCACAGGGGCTGCATTCACCCCTCCACTTT | CASRPQGLHSPLHF
TRBD2 | 16 | TRBJ2-3 | . | TRBV28 | TGTGCCAGCAGTTCCATAGCGGGAGGAAAAGGGGATACGCAGTATTTT | CASSSIAGGKGDTQYF
TRBD1 | 15 | TRBJ2-7 | . | TRBV6-5 | TGTGCCAGCTCTCGCGGGGACAGGGACCCCTACGAGCAGTACTTC | CASSRGDRDPYEQYF
TRBD1 | 15 | TRBJ1-6 | . | TRBV19 | TGTGCCAGTAGTGTCCGTGGGACAGGGGCTTCACCCCTCCACTTT | CASSVRGTGASPLHF
TRBD2 | 15 | TRBJ2-2 | . | TRBV7-3 | TGTGCCAGCAGCTCTCAGACTAGCGGGGTTGGGGAGCTGTTTTTT | CASSSQTSGVGELFF
. | 14 | TRBJ2-2 | once | TRBV6-4 | TGTGCCATACGACTAGAAACGAACACCGGGGAGCTGTTTTTT | CAIRLETNTGELFF
TRBD2 | 15 | TRBJ2-7 | . | TRBV9 | TGTGCCAGCAGCGCGCAAGCGGGAGGGCCCTACGAGCAGTACTTC | CASSAQAGGPYEQYF